Listed below are T cell receptor beta chains from one sample, sequenced in a study of CDR3 diversity in severe acne. TCRdb reprocessed the PCR reads with MiXCR, giving one entry per CDR3 protein. The data contain about 97,000 distinct CDR3 sequences, roughly 51% of them singletons. Sequenced input: blood. The receptor source for this set is a male donor with acne. The CDR3 runs from the conserved cysteine through the conserved F or W. Each record gives: J gene, D gene, clone size, V gene, CDR3 DNA, CDR3 protein. The D gene is left open where the match is weak. Clone size is shown for a subset of rows, as once, few, many or a class of expanded clone.

>TRBJ2-1|TRBD2|few|TRBV27
TGTGCCAGCAGTGAAATGACTAGCGACTCCTACAATGAGCAGTTCTTC
CASSEMTSDSYNEQFF
>TRBJ1-2|TRBD1|many|TRBV7-2
TGTGCCAGCAGCTTAGACAGGGGGCATAGTGGTGGCTACACCTTC
CASSLDRGHSGGYTF
>TRBJ1-2|NA|many|TRBV19
TGTGCCAGTAGAATGGTAGGAGGAGGCTATGGCTACACCTTC
CASRMVGGGYGYTF
>TRBJ2-6|NA|NA|TRBV24-1
TGTGCCACCAGTGATCCCCAGGCCTACTCTGGGGCCAACGTCCTGACTTTC
CATSDPQAYSGANVLTF
>TRBJ1-6|TRBD1|NA|TRBV20-1
TGCAGTGCTAGAGAAAACAGGGGGAATTCACCCTTCCACTTT
CSARENRGNSPFHF
>TRBJ2-5|TRBD1|NA|TRBV20-1
TGCAGTGCTAGGGGCTCCGGGACAGGGGGCGCCGAGACCCAGTACTTC
CSARGSGTGGAETQYF
>TRBJ2-3|NA|NA|TRBV4-1
TGCGCCAGCGGCCCCGGGGCGGCTAGCACAGATACGCAGTATTTT
CASGPGAASTDTQYF
>TRBJ1-2|NA|NA|TRBV27
TGTGCCAGCAGTCCCGATCCGAGGTATGGCTACACCTTC
CASSPDPRYGYTF
>TRBJ2-5|TRBD1|medium-sized|TRBV29-1
TGCAGCGCTGGACAGGGTGAAACGGAGACCCAGTACTTC
CSAGQGETETQYF
>TRBJ2-3|NA|NA|TRBV20-1
TGCAGTGCTAGAGATACGCAGTATTTT
CSARDTQYF
>TRBJ2-7|NA|many|TRBV7-9
TGTGCCAGCAGCCCAGGGGGGGGCCACGAGCAGTACTTC
CASSPGGGHEQYF
>TRBJ2-1|TRBD2|NA|TRBV6-5
TGTGCCAGCAGTTCACTAGCGCGCTCCTACAATGAGCAGCTCTTC
CASSSLARSYNEQLF
>TRBJ1-2|NA|NA|TRBV25-1
TGTGCCAGCGCCCGGACATCGGGGAGGGATGGCTACACCTTC
CASARTSGRDGYTF
>TRBJ2-1|NA|few|TRBV20-1
TGCAGTGCTAAGGCAAGTTCTAATGAGCAGTTCTTC
CSAKASSNEQFF
>TRBJ2-5|NA|NA|TRBV24-1
TGTGCCACCAGTGACCGGACGTCTGAAGGCCCTCCAGAGACCCGGTACTTC
CATSDRTSEGPPETRYF
>TRBJ2-7|NA|NA|TRBV29-1
TGCAGCGCACGAGCCGACAGCGGAGCCTTTGGGGAGCAGTACTTC
CSARADSGAFGEQYF
>TRBJ2-3|TRBD2|many|TRBV2
TGTGCCAGCAGTTCCGGGACTAGCGGGAGAGTTACTAGCACAGATACGCAGTATTTT
CASSSGTSGRVTSTDTQYF
>TRBJ2-7|TRBD2|few|TRBV16
TGTGCCAGCAGCCGGGAGAGTTTCGGGACTAGCGACTACGAGCAGTACTTC
CASSRESFGTSDYEQYF
>TRBJ1-1|NA|NA|TRBV6-1
TGTGCCAGCGGGCACGGAGGGGCTTTCTTT
CASGHGGAFF
>TRBJ1-1|NA|NA|TRBV7-2
TGTGCCAGCAGCTTAGAGGGGACCCCAAGGGTAAACACTGAAGCTTTCTTT
CASSLEGTPRVNTEAFF
>TRBJ2-3|NA|many|TRBV20-1
TGCAGTGCTAATGGTCAGAACACAGATACGCAGTATTTT
CSANGQNTDTQYF
>TRBJ2-5|TRBD2|NA|TRBV11-1
TGCGCCAGCAGCCCGCAGACTAGCGGGAGATGGGAGACCCAGTACTTC
CASSPQTSGRWETQYF
>TRBJ2-2|NA|NA|TRBV20-1
TGCAGTCCTCAGGGGATACCCACCGGGGAGCTGTTTTTT
CSPQGIPTGELFF
>TRBJ2-7|TRBD1|NA|TRBV24-1
TGTGCCACCAGTGATTCGGACAGGACCTACGAGCAGTACTTC
CATSDSDRTYEQYF
>TRBJ1-4|NA|NA|TRBV29-1
TGCAGCGTTCTAGATGAAAAACTGTTTTTT
CSVLDEKLFF
>TRBJ1-3|TRBD1|NA|TRBV7-9
TGTGCCAGCAGCGCCGGGACAGGGGATGGCACCATATATTTT
CASSAGTGDGTIYF
>TRBJ1-5|TRBD1|once|TRBV19
TGTGCCACACACAACAGGGGGGGAGAATATAGCAATCAGCCCCAGCATTTT
CATHNRGGEYSNQPQHF
>TRBJ2-1|NA|NA|TRBV29-1
TGCAGCGTTGGGAGCCTTTACAATGAGCAGTCCTTC
CSVGSLYNEQSF
>TRBJ2-5|NA|NA|TRBV2
TGTGCCAGCAGTCCTAAACTAGCTTGGGAGACCCAGTACTTC
CASSPKLAWETQYF
>TRBJ1-6|NA|many|TRBV5-1
TGCGCCAGCAGCTTGTCCGCAGGGGTGAATTCACCCCTCCACTTT
CASSLSAGVNSPLHF
>TRBJ2-1|NA|many|TRBV5-6
TGTGCCAGCAGCTTGCAAGTGGGTGAGCAGTTCTTC
CASSLQVGEQFF
>TRBJ2-1|TRBD2|NA|TRBV20-1
TGCAGTGCTCCTAGCGGGTTGTGGGTGAATGAGCAGTTCTTC
CSAPSGLWVNEQFF
>TRBJ2-7|TRBD1|NA|TRBV5-6
TGTGCCAGCAGCTCGGGACAGGGTAGCTACGAGCAGTACTTC
CASSSGQGSYEQYF
>TRBJ1-5|NA|many|TRBV7-9
TGTGCCAGCAGCGAGGAGGGACATCAGCCCCAGCATTTT
CASSEEGHQPQHF
>TRBJ2-1|TRBD2|NA|TRBV10-3
TGTGCCATCACCCCCGGACTAGCGGGAGGACTCAATGAGCAGTTCTTC
CAITPGLAGGLNEQFF
>TRBJ2-3|TRBD1|NA|TRBV5-1
TGCGCCAGCAGCTTCCAGGGGGTAGGGTGGCCAGATACGCAGTATTTT
CASSFQGVGWPDTQYF
>TRBJ2-2|TRBD2|few|TRBV24-1
TGTGCCACCAGTGATTTGATTCCTAGCGGGAGACGGGACACCGGGGAGCTGTTTTTT
CATSDLIPSGRRDTGELFF
>TRBJ1-4|NA|NA|TRBV11-2
TGTGCCACCAGCTTAGGCGACGGCCGTGGTGAAAAACTGTTCTTT
CATSLGDGRGEKLFF
>TRBJ2-2|TRBD2|NA|TRBV13
TGTGCCAGCAGCCTGGGACTAGCGGAGACGAACACCGGGGAGCTGTTTTTT
CASSLGLAETNTGELFF
>TRBJ2-5|TRBD1|NA|TRBV20-1
TGCAGTGCTAGAGCCACCGGGACAGCGAAAGAGACCCAGTACTTC
CSARATGTAKETQYF
>TRBJ1-3|NA|many|TRBV5-1
TGCGCCAGCAGCTTGGCCAGATCAGGAAACACCATATATTTT
CASSLARSGNTIYF
>TRBJ1-4|NA|NA|TRBV20-1
TGCAGTGCTAATGGGGGCGGAGATGAAAAACTGTTTTTT
CSANGGGDEKLFF